The following is a T cell receptor beta chain sequence with its context. Its antigen remains unidentified. This sample is drawn from a study of beta chain features in type 1 diabetes. Study findings and constraints: Among all four CD4+ subsets, Type 1 diabetes patients had TCRB CDR3s that were moderately but significantly shorter.

Expressed TCRB transcripts were sequenced because the entire RNA isolate underwent reverse transcription. Read counts averaged approximately 3.3 million for samples of naive, central memory and regulatory T cells. Repertoires were generated with immunoSEQ multiplex PCR, while TCRdb's copy carries only in-frame clones and drops some. Found here are 400,000 to 600,000 clones, roughly 30% of them singletons; the top ten hold roughly 0.06%. The junction had 8 bases not matched to a gene; V was cut back by 4 bases and J by 4 bases. CDR1 MNHNY and CDR2 SVGAGI come from the germline V gene (reference sequence). The CDR3 is 15 residues long.

The clonotype comes from a man in his late teens or twenties in good health. Sequenced input: naive CD4+ T cells from blood. The chain links TRBV6-6 to TRBJ1-2; TRBD1 matches 8 bases. The CDR3 DNA is TGTGCCAGCAGTTCCACCGACAGGGGCATCTATGGCTACACCTTC. It encodes CASSSTDRGIYGYTF.